The clone carrying this TCR beta chain has a handful of counts. This record belongs to a study of T cells in Graves' hyperthyroidism and ophthalmopathy. Authors of the study amplified TCR beta CDR3 regions from RNA transcripts. Researchers ran a first-round RT-PCR on the TCR CDR3 using the HTBI primer set. Each CDR3 protein gets one entry after TCRdb re-called the multiplex PCR reads with MiXCR. The table lists about 400,000 distinct CDR3 sequences, 15% of them singletons. V dropped 4 bases and J dropped 5 bases, with 7 bases sitting between them. This CDR3 contains 11 residues. Germline CDR1 DFQATT, CDR2 SNEGSKA (reference sequence).

The sequence came from a woman aged 25 to 39 with Graves' hyperthyroidism. V usage is TRBV20-1 and J usage is TRBJ2-3; D is undetermined. The specimen was blood. CDR3 nucleotides: TGCAGTGCTAAAATAGAAGATACGCAGTATTTT. It encodes CSAKIEDTQYF.